This TCR beta chain was documented in a study of CD8+CD57+ T cells in acquired aplastic anemia listed by TCRdb under 2018. A note on the overall study: Extracted DNA from sorted CD4+ and CD8+ cells averaged approximately 3 ug, ranging from roughly 0.17 to 30 ug. Healthy donor samples averaged approximately 10 million reads for CD4+ and under 14 million for CD8+ cells. Overall study results and their limits: Between patients and healthy controls, no significant difference in CD8+ Simpson's diversity was found (P=0.060). Roughly 30 CD8+ CDR3 sequences were shared between patients and controls but appeared highly expressed in patients and within their immunodominant clones.

On this clonotype itself: What this receptor recognizes is not known. No base quality information exists; no much larger clone differs at one position.

In this study, sorted CD4+ and CD8+ T cells from the blood of healthy subjects and of severe aplastic anemia patients had their TCR repertoires deep-sequenced. Ficoll-Paque density gradient centrifugation was used to isolate peripheral blood mononuclear cells. Before DNA was extracted, CD4+ and CD8+ T cells were sorted using either FACS or magnetic beads. From the cysteine up to the phenylalanine, the CDR3 has a length of 16 residues. The read is trimmed to its CDR3 DNA, 48 bases read in frame from base 1. Trimmed from V: 5 bases; trimmed from J: 2 bases; junction bases lacking a gene match: 10. CDR1 and CDR2 are read off the germline V gene as SGDLS and YYNGEE. Genomic DNA served as template for TCR beta VDJ combination and CDR3 sequence profiling. An Illumina HiSeq 2000 was the platform used for TCR repertoire sequencing. The authors processed their data as follows. TRBV/TRBJ rearrangement plots, CDR3 size and DJ length profiles, and Simpson's diversity index were used to evaluate the repertoires. The immunodominant clone was defined as the most abundant DNA sequence in deep sequencing data. CDR3 amino acid sequences were screened for sharing across subjects and compared with published repertoires and the VDJdb database. TCRdb reran the public reads through fastp at Q25 and MiXCR, keeping productive beta chains. Records with the same CDR3 protein are collapsed into one entry carrying the most frequent genes and DNA. The V and J calls were determined by TCRdb, not by the authors. For this sample there are over 150,000 distinct CDR3 sequences; approximately 50% appear just once. 16% of the sample comes from the top ten.

This receptor was obtained from a human donor in good health, serving as a control. Source material: sorted CD4+, CD8+, or CD8+CD57+ T cells (not recorded which) from PBMCs. Recombination connected TRBV9 to TRBJ2-7, with 10 central nucleotides matching TRBD1. Read as DNA, the sequence is TGTGCCAGCAGTGCCGCCACCGGGACAGGGGCCTACGAGCAGTACTTC. Its protein product is CASSAATGTGAYEQYF.